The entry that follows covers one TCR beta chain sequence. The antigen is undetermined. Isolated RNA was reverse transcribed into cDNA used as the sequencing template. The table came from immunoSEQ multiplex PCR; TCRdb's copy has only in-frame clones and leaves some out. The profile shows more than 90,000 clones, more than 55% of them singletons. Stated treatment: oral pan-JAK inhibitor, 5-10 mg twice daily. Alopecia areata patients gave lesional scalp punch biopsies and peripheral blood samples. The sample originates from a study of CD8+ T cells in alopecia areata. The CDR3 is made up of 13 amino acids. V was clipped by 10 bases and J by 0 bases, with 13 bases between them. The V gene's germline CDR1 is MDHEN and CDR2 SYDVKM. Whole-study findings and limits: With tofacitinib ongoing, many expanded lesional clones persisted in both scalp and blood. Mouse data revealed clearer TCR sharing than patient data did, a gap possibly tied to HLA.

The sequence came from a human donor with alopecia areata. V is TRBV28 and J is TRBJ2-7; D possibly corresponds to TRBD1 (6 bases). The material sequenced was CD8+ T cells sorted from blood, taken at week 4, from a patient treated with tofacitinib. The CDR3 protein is CATTRDTSYEQYF. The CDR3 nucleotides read TGTGCCACTACCCGGGACACCTCCTACGAGCAGTACTTC.